Following are 18 T cell receptor beta chains from one sample sequenced in a study of blood T cells in healthy people across ages. The authors ran a second PCR of 7 to 11 cycles using a sample-barcoded 5' primer and a J-beta primer mix. MiXCR, applied by TCRdb to the 5' RACE reads, yields one record per CDR3 protein. Among fewer than 2,000,000 distinct CDR3 sequences listed, 30% to 40% were seen once. The sample comprised blood. The receptor set was obtained from a human donor in good health.

V is TRBV29-1 and J is TRBJ2-7; TRBD1 or TRBD2 may be the D gene (5 bases each). V was clipped by 7 bases and J by 4 bases, with 17 bases between them. Germline V gene lookup returns CDR1 SQVTM and CDR2 ANQGSEA. The CDR3 consists of 13 residues. The CDR3 reads CSGGMGREYEQYF. The CDR3 DNA is TGCAGCGGGGGGATGGGACGGGAATACGAGCAGTACTTC.

About this clonotype itself: A read error is possible here, since a much larger clone lies one base away. The V gene is TRBV11-3, the J gene TRBJ2-5; D unresolved. This CDR3 is built from 12 residues. V lost 1 base to trimming and J lost 5 bases, with 5 bases between them. CDR1 and CDR2 from the germline V gene are SGHNT and YENEEA. The CDR3 DNA is TGTGCCAGCAGCTTAGCGGACGAGACCCAGTACTTC. Protein sequence: CASSLADETQYF.

The rearrangement joins TRBV6-1 to TRBJ1-1; no clear D. The CDR3 is 14 residues long. Trimming removed 10 bases at V and 1 base at J, with 16 bases between. From germline, CDR1 is MNHNS and CDR2 SASEGT. CDR3 loop: CANGIRITNTEAFF. CDR3 in DNA: TGTGCCAACGGGATCAGGATCACGAACACTGAAGCTTTCTTT.

This CDR3 reads CASSLDSVGDTDTQYF. The CDR3 DNA reads TGTGCCAGCAGCTTAGATTCTGTGGGGGACACAGATACGCAGTATTTT. V gene TRBV7-2 combines with J gene TRBJ2-3; D is possibly TRBD1 or TRBD2 (5 bases each). The germline gives CDR1 SGHTA, CDR2 FQGNSA. V was shortened by 1 base and J by 2 bases, with 13 bases between the two germline ends. The CDR3 length is 16 residues.

The J gene is TRBJ2-5, the V gene TRBV11-3, with unresolved D. Between the trimmed V and J ends, which lost 0 bases and 2 bases, there was a span of 10 bases. The CDR3 sequence is 15 residues long. Germline CDR1 reads SGHNT; CDR2 reads YENEEA. The CDR3 bases are TGTGCCAGCAGCTTAGATGGGCGAAAACAAGAGACCCAGTACTTC. Translated, it gives CASSLDGRKQETQYF.

This clonotype was counted between two and nine times. The V and J genes are TRBV6-1 and TRBJ2-5, with D possibly being TRBD1 (5 bases). CDR1 and CDR2 from the germline V gene are MNHNS and SASEGT. The CDR3 has 13 residues. Trimming took 4 bases from V and 3 from J, leaving 9 bases between them. The CDR3 coding sequence is TGTGCCAGCAGTGGGGCCAGGGAAGAGACCCAGTACTTC. Protein product: CASSGAREETQYF.

The V gene is TRBV12-3 or TRBV12-4, the J gene TRBJ1-2; D is possibly TRBD1 (5 bases). This CDR3 spans 16 amino acids. Trimming removed 0 bases at V and 6 bases at J, with 17 bases between. CDR3 amino acids: CASSLAGAAGKNGYTF. Written as DNA, the CDR3 is TGTGCCAGCAGTTTAGCAGGGGCCGCCGGTAAGAATGGCTACACCTTC.

This clonotype was seen only a few times. V usage is TRBV7-2 and J usage is TRBJ1-2; no reliable D call. The V and J ends lost 3 bases and 7 bases respectively, with 18 bases between them. Germline CDR1 SGHTA, CDR2 FQGNSA. The CDR3 has 15 residues. CDR3 in DNA: TGTGCCAGCAGCTTCAACCTACTGGGCAGATTTGGCTACACCTTC. Translating it yields CASSFNLLGRFGYTF.

This clonotype has only a few counts. The chain is built from TRBV29-1 and TRBJ2-3; D remains unclear. The V end lost 5 bases, the J end lost 5 bases, and 14 bases lay between the germline ends. Germline assignment: CDR1 SQVTM and CDR2 ANQGSEA. The CDR3 length is 13 residues. The CDR3 protein is CSVNRTPQDTQYF. The CDR3 region has the DNA TGCAGCGTTAATAGGACGCCACAAGATACGCAGTATTTT.

V is TRBV15 and J is TRBJ1-5; 8 bases are shared with TRBD1. J lost 7 bases, V lost 0 bases, and 8 bases had no gene match. Germline CDR1 and CDR2: LNHNV and YYDKDF (reference sequence). The CDR3 contains 16 residues. CDR3 amino acids: CATSRDLTGAGQPQHF. The CDR3, as DNA: TGTGCCACCAGCAGAGATCTGACAGGGGCTGGGCAGCCCCAGCATTTT.

This clonotype was counted only a few times. The rearrangement uses TRBV6-5 and TRBJ2-5; D unresolved. The germline CDR1 and CDR2 sequences are MNHEY and SVGAGI. This CDR3 is 15 amino acids long. Trimming cost V 5 bases and J 3 bases, with 16 bases left between them. For the CDR3, the DNA is TGTGCCAGCAGTCACGACGAATTTGGGGAAGAGACCCAGTACTTC. Translating it yields CASSHDEFGEETQYF.

This clonotype showed up just a few times. The V call is TRBV29-1, the J call TRBJ1-4; TRBD1 agrees at 9 bases. CDR3 length equals 13 residues. Germline loops: CDR1 SQVTM, CDR2 ANQGSEA. J was trimmed by 6 bases and V by 4 bases; bases with no gene match: 3. In DNA, the CDR3 is TGCAGCGTTGGACAGGGGGACGATGAAAAACTGTTTTTT. Its protein product is CSVGQGDDEKLFF.

This clonotype was seen only a few times. The chain links TRBV5-1 to TRBJ2-5; maybe TRBD1 (6 bases). CDR1 SGHRS and CDR2 YFSETQ come from the germline V gene. This CDR3 has 15 amino acids. The germline V and J ends were trimmed by 6 bases and 1 base, with 16 bases remaining between them. CDR3 DNA: TGCGCCAGCACCCGCACAGGGCGGGTCCAAGAGACCCAGTACTTC. Protein product: CASTRTGRVQETQYF.

CDR3 coding DNA: TGTGCCAGCAGATATGAGGGCCCCTACGAGCAGTACTTC. Protein product: CASRYEGPYEQYF. The V call is TRBV2, the J call TRBJ2-7; D possibly corresponds to TRBD2 (5 bases). Germline assignment: CDR1 SNHLY and CDR2 FYNNEI. V was trimmed by 6 bases and J by 2 bases, leaving 11 bases between them. The CDR3 covers 13 residues. Based on the CDR3 plus reference TRBV2 and TRBJ2-7, the full variable domain is EPEVTQTPSHQVTQMGQEVILRCVPISNHLYFYWYRQILGQKVEFLVSFYNNEISEKSEIFDDQFSVERPDGSNFTLKIRSTKLEDSAMYFCASRYEGPYEQYFGPGTRLTVT.

The J gene is TRBJ1-1, the V gene TRBV4-1, with 8 bases that match TRBD1. J gave up 7 bases and V 0 bases, and 1 base lay outside the gene matches. The CDR3 contains 13 residues. CDR1 and CDR2 from the germline V gene are MGHRA and YSYEKL. The CDR3: CASSQEGQGEAFF. In DNA form, the CDR3 reads TGCGCCAGCAGCCAAGAAGGACAGGGTGAAGCTTTCTTT.

The chain uses TRBV7-2 and TRBJ1-2; D is undetermined. CDR3 size: 15 residues. Trimming took off 0 bases at V and 0 bases at J, with 8 bases between the two ends. The germline V gene encodes CDR1 SGHTA and CDR2 FQGNSA. CDR3 in DNA: TGTGCCAGCAGCTTAGCGAACAACACTAACTATGGCTACACCTTC. This translates into CASSLANNTNYGYTF.

This clonotype was counted between two and nine times. The chain recombines TRBV6-1 with TRBJ1-2, with a tentative D call TRBD1 (6 bases). The CDR3 is 13 amino acids. Germline V lookup: CDR1 MNHNS, CDR2 SASEGT. Between the trimmed V and J ends, which lost 6 bases and 8 bases, there was a span of 16 bases. In DNA form, the CDR3 reads TGTGCCAGCAGAGGACAGCCGGGTGAGGGCTACACCTTC. Protein product: CASRGQPGEGYTF.

In its sample, this clonotype was seen a few times. This chain links TRBV12-3 or TRBV12-4 with TRBJ2-3, with 7 positions matching TRBD2. The V segment lost 2 bases and the J segment 1 base; nucleotides outside the gene matches: 9. The CDR3 runs to 17 residues. The DNA for the CDR3 is TGTGCCAGCAGTTTAAGCCGGGGGGTGTATGGCACAGATACGCAGTATTTT. Amino acids: CASSLSRGVYGTDTQYF.